The present T cell receptor (beta chain) was sequenced within a study of cytomegalovirus exposure and HLA in healthy donors. CDR3 length: 15 amino acids. Germline lookup yields CDR1 LGHNA and CDR2 YSLEER. The J segment lost 3 bases and the V segment lost 5 bases, leaving 6 bases of the junction unmatched. The protocol was immunoSEQ multiplex PCR, while the TCRdb copy is restricted to in-frame clones and leaves out a portion. The table includes more than 250,000 clones, about 85% detected once. Sequencing was performed on PBMCs. This receptor was identified in a woman in her 30s in good health and CMV-seropositive. The chain is built from TRBV4-3 and TRBJ2-7, with TRBD1 identical over 11 bases. The CDR3 DNA reads as TGCGCCAGCAGCGTAGGACAGGGGGCTCTCTACGAGCAGTACTTC. Protein product: CASSVGQGALYEQYF.